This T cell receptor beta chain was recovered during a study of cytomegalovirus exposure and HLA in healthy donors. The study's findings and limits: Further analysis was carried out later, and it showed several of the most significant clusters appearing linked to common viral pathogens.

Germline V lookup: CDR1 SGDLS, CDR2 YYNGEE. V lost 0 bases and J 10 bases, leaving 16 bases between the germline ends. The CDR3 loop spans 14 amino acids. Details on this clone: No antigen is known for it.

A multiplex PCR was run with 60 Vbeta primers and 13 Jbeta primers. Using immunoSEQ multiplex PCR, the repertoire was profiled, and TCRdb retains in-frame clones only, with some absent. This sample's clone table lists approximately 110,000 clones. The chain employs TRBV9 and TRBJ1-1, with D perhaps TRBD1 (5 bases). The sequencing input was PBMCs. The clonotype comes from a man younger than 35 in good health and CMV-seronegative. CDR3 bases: TGTGCCAGCAGCGTAGAGAAAGGGGTGGACGGAGCTTTCTTT. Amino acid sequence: CASSVEKGVDGAFF.